Below are 22 T cell receptor beta chains sequenced from a single sample in a study of T cells in Graves' hyperthyroidism and ophthalmopathy. Using RNA transcripts as the source, TCR beta CDR3 regions were amplified. In the first-round RT-PCR of the TCR CDR3, the HTBI primer set was used. Each CDR3 protein is one row after TCRdb ran MiXCR on the multiplex PCR reads. In the table there are about 98,000 distinct CDR3 sequences, 40% of which are singletons. Sequencing was carried out using peripheral blood or thyroid tissue (not recorded which). These receptors were collected from a woman between 25 and 40 years old with Graves' hyperthyroidism.

This clonotype was picked up a small number of times. This CDR3 is CASSLDPGPHSPQYF. The CDR3 DNA reads TGTGCCAGCAGCTTGGATCCGGGACCCCATAGCCCGCAGTATTTT. The rearrangement links TRBV5-4 to TRBJ2-3, with D perhaps matching TRBD1 or TRBD2 (5 bases each). Trimming removed 0 bases at V and 10 bases at J, with 18 bases between. This CDR3 has 15 amino acids. Germline V gene data show CDR1 as SGHNT and CDR2 as YYREEE (reference sequence).

This clonotype was detected many times. The chain has TRBV7-2 and TRBJ1-5; D is unresolved. CDR1 and CDR2 (germline): SGHTA, FQGNSA. The CDR3 consists of 12 residues. V lost 5 bases, J lost 9 bases, and 11 bases lay in between. The CDR3 loop is CASSQPRGPQHF. The CDR3 nucleotides read TGTGCCAGCAGCCAGCCCCGGGGGCCCCAGCATTTT. Supplemented by reference TRBV7-2 and TRBJ1-5, the full variable domain reads GAGVSQSPSNKVTEKGKDVELRCDPISGHTALYWYRQSLGQGLEFLIYFQGNSAPDKSGLPSDRFSAERTGGSVSTLTIQRTQQEDSAVYLCASSQPRGPQHFGDGTRLSIL.

Many counts were recorded for this clonotype. The J gene is TRBJ1-5, the V gene TRBV27; D unresolved. The CDR3 has 13 amino acids. Trimming took off 3 bases at V and 9 bases at J, with 12 bases between the two ends. The germline V gene has CDR1 MNHEY and CDR2 SMNVEV (reference sequence). In DNA, the CDR3 is TGTGCCAGCAGTTTCGAGGCCTGGGGGCCCCAGCATTTT. Protein: CASSFEAWGPQHF.

In its sample, this clonotype was seen many times. J is TRBJ2-7 and V is TRBV4-1, with 10 positions matching TRBD2. Unmatched junction bases numbered 5, after V lost 2 bases and J lost 4 bases. The CDR3 covers 15 residues. The germline CDR1 and CDR2 sequences are MGHRA and YSYEKL. CDR3: CASSQLTSGRYEQYF. The CDR3 nucleotides read TGCGCCAGCAGCCAACTGACTAGCGGGCGGTACGAGCAGTACTTC.

This sequence joins TRBV7-8 and TRBJ2-5; possible D gene TRBD1, 8 bases. Trimming removed 5 bases from V and 5 bases from J, with 15 bases in between. Per germline, CDR1 SGHVS and CDR2 FQNEAQ. The length of the CDR3 is 14 residues. In DNA, the CDR3 is TGTGCCAGCAGCAAGACAGGGGAGGGGGAGACCCAGTACTTC. It specifies CASSKTGEGETQYF.

This clonotype was observed many times. This sequence joins TRBV4-2 and TRBJ2-5, with D hard to call. V shed 0 bases and J shed 1 base, with 9 bases lying between them. The CDR3 spans 15 residues. Germline V gene sequence: CDR1 LGHNA, CDR2 YNFKEQ. Written as DNA, the CDR3 is TGTGCCAGCAGCCAAGATCGGACCTTCCAAGAGACCCAGTACTTC. Its translation is CASSQDRTFQETQYF.

The V gene is TRBV7-9, the J gene TRBJ1-6, with 11 bases identical to TRBD1. CDR1 is SEHNR, CDR2 FQNEAQ, per germline (reference sequence). V dropped 5 bases and J dropped 8; count of bases not matched to a gene: 8. This CDR3 region has 16 residues. Here the CDR3 reads CASSPIWTGGYSPLHF. CDR3 DNA sequence: TGTGCCAGCAGCCCTATTTGGACAGGGGGCTATTCACCCCTCCACTTT.

Comments on this clonotype: The germline gene is not matched at one end of the junction; a read error may be the cause. V and J are TRBV15 and TRBJ1-5; D remains unclear. Germline assignment: CDR1 LNHNV and CDR2 YYDKDF (reference sequence). The CDR3 is 15 amino acids. CDR3 bases: TGTGCCATCGGCAGAGGGCCCGGGAACAATCAGCCCCAGCATTTC. Its translation is CAIGRGPGNNQPQHF.

This clonotype has at least ten counts. This chain's CDR3 is CSARDPQGTNAYEQYF. The CDR3 nucleotides are TGCAGTGCTAGAGACCCCCAGGGGACTAATGCCTACGAGCAGTACTTC. The chain uses TRBV20-1 and TRBJ2-7; the D gene is possibly TRBD2 (7 bases). The germline V and J ends were trimmed by 0 bases and 2 bases, with 17 bases remaining between them. The length of the CDR3 is 16 residues. Germline assignment: CDR1 DFQATT and CDR2 SNEGSKA (reference sequence).

The chain combines TRBV20-1 with TRBJ1-6; 9 nucleotides line up with TRBD1. The CDR3 runs to 13 residues. CDR1 is DFQATT, CDR2 SNEGSKA, per germline (reference sequence). V trimming: 6 bases; J trimming: 7 bases; junction bases outside the gene matches: 4. The CDR3 protein is CSATGQGNSPLHF. CDR3 coding DNA: TGCAGTGCGACGGGACAGGGCAATTCACCCCTCCACTTT.

As concerns this clonotype: A much larger clone differs from this one at a single base, so this may be a read error. This chain joins TRBV2 and TRBJ1-2; D is possibly TRBD1 (5 bases). CDR3 length: 16 residues. Germline V gene sequence: CDR1 SNHLY, CDR2 FYNNEI. The chain's CDR3 is CASSTRGPSSNYGYAF. CDR3 sequence (DNA): TGTGCCAGCAGTACAAGGGGCCCGTCCAGTAACTATGGCTACGCCTTC.

The chain uses TRBV27 and TRBJ1-1; no reliable D call. Per germline, CDR1 MNHEY and CDR2 SMNVEV (reference sequence). V was cut by 5 bases and J by 5 bases, with 15 bases left in between. This CDR3 contains 14 residues. The CDR3: CASSPSKGGTEAFF. For the CDR3, the DNA is TGTGCCAGCAGTCCCTCTAAGGGAGGAACTGAAGCTTTCTTT.

This clonotype was seen repeatedly, ten times or more. The V gene is TRBV2, the J gene TRBJ1-2; D possibly corresponds to TRBD1 (5 bases). The V gene lost 3 bases and the J gene lost 7 bases, with 12 bases spanning the gap. CDR1 and CDR2 from the germline V gene are SNHLY and FYNNEI. The CDR3 covers 13 residues. Written as DNA, the CDR3 is TGTGCCAGCAGTGACTCTGGGGCAGTTGGCTACACCTTC. It encodes CASSDSGAVGYTF.

A single count supports this clonotype. The genes are TRBV12-3 or TRBV12-4 and TRBJ2-7; TRBD1 agrees at 8 bases. Trimming cost V 4 bases and J 3 bases; bases outside gene matches: 11. This CDR3 is built from 16 residues. The CDR3 region has the DNA TGTGCCAGCAGTTGGCCGGGACAGGCTGACTACTACGAGCAGTACTTC. The encoded protein is CASSWPGQADYYEQYF.

V and J are TRBV21-1 and TRBJ2-2; the tabulated D call, TRBD2, remains unverified against the DNA. TRBV21-1 is listed as a pseudogene. The CDR3 extends over 16 amino acids. The CDR3 nucleotides read TGTGCCAGCAGCACTCGACTAGCGGGAGTCCCCGGGGAGCTGTTTTTT. Translation gives CASSTRLAGVPGELFF.

This clonotype has a single count. This chain uses TRBV20-1 with TRBJ2-7, with 7 bases identical to TRBD2. The CDR3 length is 15 residues. With V trimmed by 0 bases and J by 3 bases, 8 bases remained unmatched. Germline V gene lookup returns CDR1 DFQATT and CDR2 SNEGSKA (reference sequence). The CDR3 DNA sequence: TGCAGTGCTAGAGATGGGGGGAGGGATGGCTACGAGCAGTACTTC. Protein: CSARDGGRDGYEQYF.

This clonotype was found once. J is TRBJ2-3 and V is TRBV20-1; D is perhaps TRBD1 (6 bases). In germline, CDR1 is DFQATT, CDR2 SNEGSKA (reference sequence). The CDR3 extends over 15 amino acids. Trimming removed 6 bases from V and 0 bases from J, with 16 bases in between. CDR3: CSASTWDISTDTQYF. DNA of the CDR3: TGCAGTGCCAGCACGTGGGACATAAGCACAGATACGCAGTATTTT.

The rearrangement links TRBV7-9 to TRBJ2-5; tentatively, D is TRBD2 (6 bases). V was shortened by 5 bases and J by 3 bases, with 10 bases between the two germline ends. Per germline, CDR1 SEHNR and CDR2 FQNEAQ (reference sequence). This CDR3 has 13 residues. The chain's CDR3 is CASSAGPKETQYF. CDR3 sequence (DNA): TGTGCCAGCAGCGCGGGACCAAAAGAGACCCAGTACTTC.

This clonotype was seen many times. The genes are TRBV10-1 and TRBJ1-1; D perhaps matches TRBD1 (5 bases). The CDR3 is made up of 13 amino acids. The V gene's germline CDR1 is WNHNN and CDR2 SYGVQD (reference sequence). V lost 2 bases and J 7 bases, leaving 11 bases between the germline ends. CDR3 nucleotides: TGCGCCAGCAGTGAGCAGGGAGCCGATGAAGCTTTCTTT. This sequence encodes CASSEQGADEAFF.

This clonotype appeared a few times. V usage is TRBV7-9 and J usage is TRBJ2-7; the D is unclear. CDR1 and CDR2 (germline): SEHNR, FQNEAQ (reference sequence). Trimming removed 5 bases at V and 4 bases at J, with 15 bases between. The CDR3 extends over 14 amino acids. Here the CDR3 reads CASSPALGSYEQYF. CDR3 DNA: TGTGCCAGCAGCCCAGCTCTTGGGTCTTACGAGCAGTACTTC.

This chain links TRBV19 with TRBJ2-7, with TRBD1 identical over 7 bases. The CDR3 sequence is 13 residues long. CDR1 and CDR2 from the germline V gene are LNHDA and SQIVND (reference sequence). Losses at the gene ends were 3 bases for V and 3 bases for J; bases not matched to a gene: 2. The CDR3 spells CASSIRDSYEQYF. The DNA for the CDR3 is TGTGCCAGTAGTATCCGGGACAGCTACGAGCAGTACTTC.

The table lists this clonotype with many counts. The V and J genes are TRBV11-2 and TRBJ1-2; a possible D gene is TRBD1 (6 bases). Germline loops: CDR1 SGHAT, CDR2 FQNNGV. The CDR3 totals 13 residues. V lost 3 bases, J lost 7 bases, and 12 bases lay in between. CDR3 sequence (DNA): TGTGCCAGCAGCTTCCTGGGACAATCTGGCTACACCTTC. Translated: CASSFLGQSGYTF.